A selection of T cell receptor beta chains follows, all from one sample in a study of shared clonotypes between healthy human individuals. Sequencing was performed with immunoSEQ multiplex PCR; in TCRdb, only in-frame clones are kept and a portion is missing. The sample contains approximately 2.4 million clones, almost 96% of which appear only once. The sample was naive CD4+ T cells sorted from blood. The receptors were gathered from a man younger than 30 in good health. Each CDR3 is given with its conserved first and last residue. The D gene is left open where the match is weak. The size field is filled for only some rows; it gives once, few, many or a size class.

size: NA
length: 14
D: NA
V: TRBV11-3
J: TRBJ1-6
CDR3: CASSLGSYNSPLHF
DNA: TGTGCCAGCAGCTTAGGCTCCTATAATTCACCCCTCCACTTT

size: NA
length: 14
D: TRBD1
V: TRBV18
J: TRBJ1-2
CDR3: CASSPGTGARGYTF
DNA: TGTGCCAGCTCACCGGGTACAGGGGCGCGGGGCTACACCTTC

size: NA
length: 16
D: NA
V: TRBV21-1
J: TRBJ1-3
CDR3: CASSLPVHRRGNTIYF
DNA: TGTGCCAGCAGTCTCCCCGTCCATAGGCGCGGAAACACCATATATTTT

size: NA
length: 15
D: TRBD2
V: TRBV11-2
J: TRBJ2-7
CDR3: CASSLGLAGTYEQYF
DNA: TGTGCCAGCAGCTTAGGACTAGCGGGAACCTACGAGCAGTACTTC

size: NA
length: 14
D: NA
V: TRBV12-5
J: TRBJ2-1
CDR3: CASGLEAGPSEQFF
DNA: TGTGCTAGTGGTTTGGAAGCGGGCCCTAGTGAGCAGTTCTTC

size: NA
length: 13
D: NA
V: TRBV5-1
J: TRBJ2-3
CDR3: CASSLLSTDTQYF
DNA: TGCGCCAGCAGCTTGCTGAGCACAGATACGCAGTATTTT

size: NA
length: 11
D: NA
V: TRBV20-1
J: TRBJ2-2
CDR3: CSALFGGELFF
DNA: TGCAGTGCCCTTTTCGGGGGGGAGCTGTTTTTT

size: NA
length: 15
D: TRBD1
V: TRBV7-9
J: TRBJ2-7
CDR3: CASSDPGQGAEEQYF
DNA: TGTGCCAGCAGCGACCCGGGACAGGGGGCTGAAGAGCAGTACTTC

size: NA
length: 15
D: TRBD1
V: TRBV9
J: TRBJ1-2
CDR3: CASSLLRQGDYGYTF
DNA: TGTGCCAGCAGCCTCCTGAGACAGGGTGACTATGGCTACACCTTC

size: NA
length: 15
D: NA
V: TRBV30
J: TRBJ2-7
CDR3: CAWSARRTPPYEQYF
DNA: TGTGCCTGGTCCGCCCGGCGGACTCCCCCCTACGAGCAGTACTTC

size: NA
length: 18
D: NA
V: TRBV4-3
J: TRBJ2-7
CDR3: CASSQDLGQRSPSYEQYF
DNA: TGCGCCAGCAGCCAAGATCTGGGGCAGCGGTCCCCCTCCTACGAGCAGTACTTC

size: NA
length: 13
D: NA
V: TRBV7-3
J: TRBJ2-1
CDR3: CASSLTLGGEQFF
DNA: TGTGCCAGCAGCTTAACGTTGGGGGGTGAGCAGTTCTTC

size: NA
length: 16
D: TRBD1
V: TRBV5-1
J: TRBJ1-3
CDR3: CASSFTGVGSGNTIYF
DNA: TGCGCCAGCAGCTTCACAGGGGTCGGCTCTGGAAACACCATATATTTT

size: few
length: 17
D: NA
V: TRBV11-2
J: TRBJ1-6
CDR3: CASSLAGQSRNNSPLHF
DNA: TGTGCCAGCAGCTTAGCTGGACAGTCGAGGAATAATTCACCCCTCCACTTT

size: NA
length: 15
D: TRBD2
V: TRBV7-9
J: TRBJ2-5
CDR3: CASSLLAGVVETQYF
DNA: TGTGCCAGCAGCTTACTAGCGGGGGTTGTAGAGACCCAGTACTTC

size: NA
length: 16
D: NA
V: TRBV2
J: TRBJ1-1
CDR3: CASTILQGNRNTEAFF
DNA: TGTGCCAGCACTATACTTCAGGGCAATAGGAACACTGAAGCTTTCTTT

size: NA
length: 16
D: TRBD1
V: TRBV2
J: TRBJ2-4
CDR3: CASSEPDRLAKNIQYF
DNA: TGTGCCAGCAGTGAACCGGACAGGTTAGCCAAAAACATTCAGTACTTC

size: few
length: 16
D: NA
V: TRBV18
J: TRBJ2-1
CDR3: CASSSAGVSSYNEQFF
DNA: TGTGCCAGCTCATCGGCAGGCGTAAGCTCCTACAATGAGCAGTTCTTC

size: NA
length: 14
D: TRBD1
V: TRBV29-1
J: TRBJ1-2
CDR3: CSVESGTGVRDYTF
DNA: TGCAGCGTTGAGTCGGGGACAGGGGTACGGGACTACACCTTC

size: NA
length: 14
D: TRBD1
V: TRBV5-1
J: TRBJ1-2
CDR3: CASSDERTGPGYTF
DNA: TGCGCCAGCAGCGATGAACGGACAGGGCCTGGCTACACCTTC

size: NA
length: 16
D: TRBD1
V: TRBV27
J: TRBJ2-7
CDR3: CASNSLQRDRSYEQYF
DNA: TGTGCCAGCAATTCTCTCCAAAGGGACAGATCCTACGAGCAGTACTTC

size: NA
length: 17
D: NA
V: TRBV5-1
J: TRBJ2-5
CDR3: CASSLSPPGSSQETQYF
DNA: TGCGCCAGCAGCTTGTCCCCCCCAGGGAGTTCCCAAGAGACCCAGTACTTC

size: NA
length: 13
D: TRBD2
V: TRBV14
J: TRBJ2-1
CDR3: CASSPWGGGEQFF
DNA: TGTGCCAGCAGCCCCTGGGGGGGAGGTGAGCAGTTCTTC

size: NA
length: 16
D: NA
V: TRBV7-2
J: TRBJ2-2
CDR3: CASSLGGTLNTGELFF
DNA: TGTGCCAGCAGCTTAGGAGGGACCCTGAACACCGGGGAGCTGTTTTTT

size: NA
length: 15
D: NA
V: TRBV5-1
J: TRBJ2-7
CDR3: CASSLVAGTGTEQYF
DNA: TGCGCCAGCAGCTTGGTTGCAGGTACGGGTACCGAGCAGTACTTC

size: once
length: 13
D: NA
V: TRBV14
J: TRBJ1-2
CDR3: CASSRELNYGYTF
DNA: TGTGCCAGCAGCCGCGAGTTAAACTATGGCTACACCTTC

size: NA
length: 17
D: NA
V: TRBV30
J: TRBJ2-4
CDR3: CAWSPTGPVTGKNIQYF
DNA: TGTGCCTGGAGTCCTACGGGGCCCGTAACGGGGAAAAACATTCAGTACTTC

size: NA
length: 14
D: TRBD2
V: TRBV18
J: TRBJ2-3
CDR3: CASSRTSDTDTQYF
DNA: TGTGCCAGCTCACGCACTAGCGACACAGATACGCAGTATTTT